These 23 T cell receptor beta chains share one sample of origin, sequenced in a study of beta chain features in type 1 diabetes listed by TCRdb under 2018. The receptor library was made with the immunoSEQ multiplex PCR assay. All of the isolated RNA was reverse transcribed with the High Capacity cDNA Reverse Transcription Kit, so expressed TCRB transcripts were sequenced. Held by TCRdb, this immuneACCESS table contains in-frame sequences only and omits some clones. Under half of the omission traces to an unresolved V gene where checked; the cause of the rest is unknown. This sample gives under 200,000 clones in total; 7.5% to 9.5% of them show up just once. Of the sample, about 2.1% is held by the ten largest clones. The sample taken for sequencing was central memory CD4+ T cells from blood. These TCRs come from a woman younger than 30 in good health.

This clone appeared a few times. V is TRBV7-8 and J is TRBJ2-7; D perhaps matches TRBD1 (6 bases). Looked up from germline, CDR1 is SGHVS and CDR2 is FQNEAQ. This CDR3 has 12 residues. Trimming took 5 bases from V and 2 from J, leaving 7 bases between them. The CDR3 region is CASSRDTYEQYF. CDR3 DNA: TGTGCCAGCAGCAGGGACACCTACGAGCAGTACTTC.

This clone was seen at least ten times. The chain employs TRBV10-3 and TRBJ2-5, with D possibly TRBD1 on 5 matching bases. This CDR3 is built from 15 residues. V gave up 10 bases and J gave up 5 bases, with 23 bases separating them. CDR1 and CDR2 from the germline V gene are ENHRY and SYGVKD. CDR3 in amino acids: CATKGNDMGGETQYF. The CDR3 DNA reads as TGTGCCACAAAGGGGAACGACATGGGCGGCGAGACCCAGTACTTC.

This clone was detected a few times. CDR3 loop: CASGQNTDTQYF. DNA of the CDR3: TGTGCCAGCGGGCAAAACACAGATACGCAGTATTTT. V and J are TRBV6-6 and TRBJ2-3, with D uncertain. The CDR3 extends over 12 amino acids. In germline, CDR1 is MNHNY, CDR2 SVGAGI (reference sequence). V was shortened by 8 bases and J by 2 bases, with 8 bases between the two germline ends.

The DNA for the CDR3 is TGTGCCAGCAGCTTTAGTCAGGGAGGTCAGCCCCAGCATTTT. Its translation is CASSFSQGGQPQHF. This chain uses TRBV5-5 with TRBJ1-5; D might be TRBD1 (5 bases). Germline V gene lookup returns CDR1 SGHKS and CDR2 YYEKEE (reference sequence). This CDR3 has 14 residues. V shed 2 bases and J shed 6 bases, with 12 bases lying between them. The full variable domain, its missing parts supplied by reference TRBV5-5 and TRBJ1-5, is DAGVTQSPTHLIKTRGQQVTLRCSPISGHKSVSWYQQVLGQGPQFIFQYYEKEERGRGNFPDRFSARQFPNYSSELNVNALLLGDSALYLCASSFSQGGQPQHFGDGTRLSIL.

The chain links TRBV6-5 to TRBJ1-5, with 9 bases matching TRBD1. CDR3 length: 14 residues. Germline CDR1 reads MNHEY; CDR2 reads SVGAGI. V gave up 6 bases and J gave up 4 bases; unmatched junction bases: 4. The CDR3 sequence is CASSEGQGNQPQHF. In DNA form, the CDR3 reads TGTGCCAGCAGCGAGGGACAGGGTAATCAGCCCCAGCATTTT.

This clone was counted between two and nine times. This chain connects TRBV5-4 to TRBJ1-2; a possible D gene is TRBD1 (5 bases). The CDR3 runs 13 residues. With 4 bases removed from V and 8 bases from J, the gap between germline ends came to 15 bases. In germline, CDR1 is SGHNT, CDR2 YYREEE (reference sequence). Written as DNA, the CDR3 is TGTGCCAGCAGCGTTCAGGGTTTAGGGGGCTACACCTTC. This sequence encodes CASSVQGLGGYTF.

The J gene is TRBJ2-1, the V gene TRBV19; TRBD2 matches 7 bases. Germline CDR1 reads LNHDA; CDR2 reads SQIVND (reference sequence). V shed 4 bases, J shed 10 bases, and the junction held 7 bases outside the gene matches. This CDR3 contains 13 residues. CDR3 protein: CASSRGTTLEQFF. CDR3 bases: TGTGCCAGTAGTAGAGGGACTACCCTAGAGCAGTTCTTC. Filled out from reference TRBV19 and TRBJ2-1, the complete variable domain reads DGGITQSPKYLFRKEGQNVTLSCEQNLNHDAMYWYRQDPGQGLRLIYYSQIVNDFQKGDIAEGYSVSREKKESFPLTVTSAQKNPTAFYLCASSRGTTLEQFFGPGTRLTVL.

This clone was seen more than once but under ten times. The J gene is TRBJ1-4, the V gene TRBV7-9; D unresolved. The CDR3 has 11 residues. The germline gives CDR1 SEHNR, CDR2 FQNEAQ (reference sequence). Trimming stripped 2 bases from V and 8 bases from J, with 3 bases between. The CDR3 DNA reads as TGTGCCAGCAGCTTAAGCGAAAAACTGTTTTTT. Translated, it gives CASSLSEKLFF.

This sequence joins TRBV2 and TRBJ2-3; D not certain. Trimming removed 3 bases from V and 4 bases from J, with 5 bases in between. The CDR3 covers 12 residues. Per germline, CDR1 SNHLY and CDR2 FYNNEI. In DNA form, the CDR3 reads TGTGCCAGCAGTGACAGTGCAGATACGCAGTATTTT. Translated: CASSDSADTQYF.

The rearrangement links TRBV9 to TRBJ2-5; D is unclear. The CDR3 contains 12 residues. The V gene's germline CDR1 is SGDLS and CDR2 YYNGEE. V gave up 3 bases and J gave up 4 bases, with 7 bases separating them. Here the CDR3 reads CASSGVTETQYF. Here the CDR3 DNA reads TGTGCCAGCAGCGGAGTAACAGAGACCCAGTACTTC.

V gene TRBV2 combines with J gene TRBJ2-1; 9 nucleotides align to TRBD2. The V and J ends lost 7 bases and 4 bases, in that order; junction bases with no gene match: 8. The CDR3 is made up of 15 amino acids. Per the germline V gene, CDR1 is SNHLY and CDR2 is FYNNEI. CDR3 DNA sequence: TGTGCCAGCAAAGGGCTAGCGGGACCGTACAATGAGCAGTTCTTC. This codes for CASKGLAGPYNEQFF.

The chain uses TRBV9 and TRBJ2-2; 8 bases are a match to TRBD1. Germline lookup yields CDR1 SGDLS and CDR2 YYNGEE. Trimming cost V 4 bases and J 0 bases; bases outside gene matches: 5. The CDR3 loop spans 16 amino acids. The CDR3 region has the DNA TGTGCCAGCAGCCCCCGGACAGGGACGAACACCGGGGAGCTGTTTTTT. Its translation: CASSPRTGTNTGELFF.

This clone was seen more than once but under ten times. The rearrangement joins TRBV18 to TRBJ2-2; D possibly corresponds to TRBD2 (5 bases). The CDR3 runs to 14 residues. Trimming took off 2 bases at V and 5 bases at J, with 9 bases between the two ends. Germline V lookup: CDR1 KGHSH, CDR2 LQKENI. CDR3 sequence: CASSPRRETGELFF. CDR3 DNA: TGTGCCAGCTCACCAAGAAGGGAGACCGGGGAGCTGTTTTTT.

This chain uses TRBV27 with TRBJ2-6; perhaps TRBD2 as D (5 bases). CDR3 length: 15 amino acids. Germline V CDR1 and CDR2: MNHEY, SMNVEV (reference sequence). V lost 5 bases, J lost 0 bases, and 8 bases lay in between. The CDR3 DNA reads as TGTGCCAGCAGTACCCGGGACTCTGGGGCCAACGTCCTGACTTTC. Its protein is CASSTRDSGANVLTF.

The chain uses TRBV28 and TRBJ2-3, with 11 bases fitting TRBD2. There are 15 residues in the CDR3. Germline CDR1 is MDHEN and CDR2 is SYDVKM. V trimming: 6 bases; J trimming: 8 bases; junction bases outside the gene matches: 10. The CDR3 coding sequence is TGTGCCAGCAGGACACCGGGACTAGCGGAACTTACGCAGTATTTT. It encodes CASRTPGLAELTQYF.

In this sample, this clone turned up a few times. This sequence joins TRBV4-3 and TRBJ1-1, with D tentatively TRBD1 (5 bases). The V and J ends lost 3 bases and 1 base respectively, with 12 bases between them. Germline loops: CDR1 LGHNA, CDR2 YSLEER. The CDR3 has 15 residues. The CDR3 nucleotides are TGCGCCAGCAGCCAGGACCCTACAGGGAACACTGAAGCTTTCTTT. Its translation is CASSQDPTGNTEAFF.

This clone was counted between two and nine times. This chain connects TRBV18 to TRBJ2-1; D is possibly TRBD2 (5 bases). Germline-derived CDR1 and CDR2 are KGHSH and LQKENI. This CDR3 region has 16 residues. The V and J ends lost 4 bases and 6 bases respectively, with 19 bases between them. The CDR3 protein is CASSLPVPLRANEQFF. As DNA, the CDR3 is TGTGCCAGCTCACTACCCGTCCCGCTGAGGGCCAATGAGCAGTTCTTC.

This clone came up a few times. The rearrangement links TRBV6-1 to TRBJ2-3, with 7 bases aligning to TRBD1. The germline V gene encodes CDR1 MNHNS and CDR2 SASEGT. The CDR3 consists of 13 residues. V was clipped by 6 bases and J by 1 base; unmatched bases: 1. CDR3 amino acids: CASSGQGTDTQYF. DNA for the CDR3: TGTGCCAGCAGCGGACAGGGCACAGATACGCAGTATTTT.

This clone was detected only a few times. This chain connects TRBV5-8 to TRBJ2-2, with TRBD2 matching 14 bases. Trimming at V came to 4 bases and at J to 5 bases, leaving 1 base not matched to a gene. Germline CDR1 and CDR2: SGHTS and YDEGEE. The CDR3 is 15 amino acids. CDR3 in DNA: TGTGCCAGCAGCCGACTAGCGGGGGGGACCGGGGAGCTGTTTTTT. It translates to CASSRLAGGTGELFF.

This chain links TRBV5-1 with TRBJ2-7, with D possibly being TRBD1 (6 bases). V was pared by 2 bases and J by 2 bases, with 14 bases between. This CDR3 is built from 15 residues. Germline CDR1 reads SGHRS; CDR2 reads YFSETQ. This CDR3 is CASSFSTGPTYEQYF. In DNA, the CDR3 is TGCGCCAGCAGCTTTAGTACAGGGCCTACCTACGAGCAGTACTTC. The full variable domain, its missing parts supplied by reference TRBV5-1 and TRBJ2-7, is KAGVTQTPRYLIKTRGQQVTLSCSPISGHRSVSWYQQTPGQGLQFLFEYFSETQRNKGNFPGRFSGRQFSNSRSEMNVSTLELGDSALYLCASSFSTGPTYEQYFGPGTRLTVT.

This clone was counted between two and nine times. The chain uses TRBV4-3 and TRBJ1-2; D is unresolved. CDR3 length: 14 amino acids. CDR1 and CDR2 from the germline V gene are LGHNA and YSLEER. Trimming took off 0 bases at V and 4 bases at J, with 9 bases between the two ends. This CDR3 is CASSQETGSYGYTF. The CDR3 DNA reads TGCGCCAGCAGCCAAGAGACGGGTTCCTATGGCTACACCTTC.

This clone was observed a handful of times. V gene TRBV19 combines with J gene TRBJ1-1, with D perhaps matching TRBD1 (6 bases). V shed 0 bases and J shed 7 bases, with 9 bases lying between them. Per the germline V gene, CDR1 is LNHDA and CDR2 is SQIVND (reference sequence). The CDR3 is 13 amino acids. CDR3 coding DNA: TGTGCCAGTAGTATAGATTTGACAGGTGAAGCTTTCTTT. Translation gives CASSIDLTGEAFF.

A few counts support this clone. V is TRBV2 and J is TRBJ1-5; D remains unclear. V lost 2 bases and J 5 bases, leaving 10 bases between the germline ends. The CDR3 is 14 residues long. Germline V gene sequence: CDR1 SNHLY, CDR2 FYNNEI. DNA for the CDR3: TGTGCCAGCAGTGAATTAAAGAGTGATCAGCCCCAGCATTTT. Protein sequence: CASSELKSDQPQHF.